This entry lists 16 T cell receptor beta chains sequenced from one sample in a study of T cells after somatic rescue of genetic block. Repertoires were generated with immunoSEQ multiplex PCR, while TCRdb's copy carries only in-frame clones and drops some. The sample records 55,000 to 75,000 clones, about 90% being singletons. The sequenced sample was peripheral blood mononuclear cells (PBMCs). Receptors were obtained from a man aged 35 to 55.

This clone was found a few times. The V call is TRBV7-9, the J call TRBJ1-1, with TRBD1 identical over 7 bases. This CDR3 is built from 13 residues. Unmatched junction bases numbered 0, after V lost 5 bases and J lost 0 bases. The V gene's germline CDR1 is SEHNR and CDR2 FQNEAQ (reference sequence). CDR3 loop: CASSQGVNTEAFF. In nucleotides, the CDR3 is TGTGCCAGCAGCCAGGGGGTGAACACTGAAGCTTTCTTT. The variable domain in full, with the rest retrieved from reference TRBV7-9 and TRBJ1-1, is DTGVSQNPRHKITKRGQNVTFRCDPISEHNRLYWYRQTLGQGPEFLTYFQNEAQLEKSRLLSDRFSAERPKGSFSTLEIQRTEQGDSAMYLCASSQGVNTEAFFGQGTRLTVV.

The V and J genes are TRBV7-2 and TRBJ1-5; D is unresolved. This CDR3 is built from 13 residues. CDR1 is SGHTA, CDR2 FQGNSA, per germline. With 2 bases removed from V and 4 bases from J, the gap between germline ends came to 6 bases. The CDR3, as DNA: TGTGCCAGCAGCTTATACCGAAATCAGCCCCAGCATTTT. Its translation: CASSLYRNQPQHF.

The DNA of the CDR3 is TGTGCCATTCGACAGGGGGATCAGCCCCAGCATTTT. Amino acids: CAIRQGDQPQHF. The chain couples TRBV10-3 to TRBJ1-5; TRBD1 matches at 9 bases. The CDR3 spans 12 residues. J gave up 5 bases and V 9 bases, and 2 bases lay outside the gene matches. Germline V gives CDR1 ENHRY, CDR2 SYGVKD.

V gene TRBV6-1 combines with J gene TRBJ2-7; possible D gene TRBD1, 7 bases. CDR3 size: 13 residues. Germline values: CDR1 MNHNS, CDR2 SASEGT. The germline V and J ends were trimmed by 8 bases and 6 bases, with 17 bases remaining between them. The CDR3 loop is CASSAGQSGEQYF. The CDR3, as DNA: TGTGCCAGCTCCGCGGGACAGTCTGGCGAGCAGTACTTC.

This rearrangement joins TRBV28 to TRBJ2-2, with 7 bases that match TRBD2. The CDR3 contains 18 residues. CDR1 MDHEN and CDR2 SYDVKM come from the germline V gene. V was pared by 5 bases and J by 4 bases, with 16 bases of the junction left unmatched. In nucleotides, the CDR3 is TGTGCCAGCAGTCCCCCCATCAGTGCGGGAGTGGTCACCGGGGAGCTGTTTTTT. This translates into CASSPPISAGVVTGELFF.

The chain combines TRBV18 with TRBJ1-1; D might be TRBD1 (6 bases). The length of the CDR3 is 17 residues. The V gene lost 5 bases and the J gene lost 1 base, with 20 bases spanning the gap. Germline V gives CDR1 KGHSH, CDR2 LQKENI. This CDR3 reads CASSVDSFYSQNTEAFF. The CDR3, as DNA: TGTGCCAGCTCAGTGGACAGTTTTTATTCTCAGAACACTGAAGCTTTCTTT.

The CDR3 loop is CASSMGPGAREQYF. The CDR3 bases are TGTGCCAGCAGTATGGGACCAGGGGCGCGGGAGCAGTACTTC. This sequence joins TRBV5-6 and TRBJ2-7; D might be TRBD1 (6 bases). Germline CDR1 SGHDT, CDR2 YYEEEE. The CDR3 runs to 14 residues. Trimming left V 5 bases short and J 7 bases short, with 19 bases between.

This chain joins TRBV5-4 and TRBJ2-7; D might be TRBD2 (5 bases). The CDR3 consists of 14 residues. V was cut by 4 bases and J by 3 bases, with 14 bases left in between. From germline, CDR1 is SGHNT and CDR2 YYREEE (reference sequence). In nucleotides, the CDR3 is TGTGCCAGCAGCCGAGAGCGGCAGTTCTACGAGCAGTACTTC. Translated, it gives CASSRERQFYEQYF.

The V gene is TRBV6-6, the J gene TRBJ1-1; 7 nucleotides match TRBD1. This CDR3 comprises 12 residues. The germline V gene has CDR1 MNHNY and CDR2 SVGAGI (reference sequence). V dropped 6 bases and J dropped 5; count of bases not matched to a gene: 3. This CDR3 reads CASSNRGTEAFF. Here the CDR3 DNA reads TGTGCCAGCAGCAACAGGGGAACTGAAGCTTTCTTT.

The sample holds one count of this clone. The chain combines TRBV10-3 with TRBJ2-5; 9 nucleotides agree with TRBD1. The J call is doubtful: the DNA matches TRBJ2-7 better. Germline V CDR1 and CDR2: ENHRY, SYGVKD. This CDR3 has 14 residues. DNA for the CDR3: TGTGCCATCAGTGAGGACAGGGGGAGGTACGAGCAGTACTTC. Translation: CAISEDRGRYEQYF.

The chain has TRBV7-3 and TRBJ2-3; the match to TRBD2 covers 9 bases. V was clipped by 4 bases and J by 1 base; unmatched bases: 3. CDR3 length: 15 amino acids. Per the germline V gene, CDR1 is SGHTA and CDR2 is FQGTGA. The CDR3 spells CASSSLAGGTDTQYF. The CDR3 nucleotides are TGTGCCAGCAGCTCCTTAGCGGGGGGCACAGATACGCAGTATTTT.

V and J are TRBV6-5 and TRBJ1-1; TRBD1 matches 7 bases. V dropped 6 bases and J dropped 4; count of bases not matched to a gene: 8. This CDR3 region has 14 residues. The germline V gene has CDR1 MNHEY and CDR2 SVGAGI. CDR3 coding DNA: TGTGCCAGCAGCCCCGAGGGGGCGGGCACTGAAGCTTTCTTT. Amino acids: CASSPEGAGTEAFF.

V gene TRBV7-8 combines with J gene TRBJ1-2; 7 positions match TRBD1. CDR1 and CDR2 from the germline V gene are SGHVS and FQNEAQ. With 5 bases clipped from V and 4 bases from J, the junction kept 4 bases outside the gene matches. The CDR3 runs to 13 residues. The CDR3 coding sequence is TGTGCCAGCAGCCCCGGACAGGCCTATGGCTACACCTTC. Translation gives CASSPGQAYGYTF.

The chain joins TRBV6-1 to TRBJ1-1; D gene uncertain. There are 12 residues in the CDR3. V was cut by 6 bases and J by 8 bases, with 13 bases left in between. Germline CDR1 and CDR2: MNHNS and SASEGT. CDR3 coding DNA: TGTGCCAGCAGGGTCCGGTACTCCGAAGCTTTCTTT. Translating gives CASRVRYSEAFF.

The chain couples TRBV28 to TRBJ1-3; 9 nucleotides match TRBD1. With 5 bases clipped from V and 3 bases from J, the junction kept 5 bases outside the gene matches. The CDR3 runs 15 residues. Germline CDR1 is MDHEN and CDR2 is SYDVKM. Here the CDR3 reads CASSPRTGVGNTIYF. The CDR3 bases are TGTGCCAGCAGTCCCAGGACAGGGGTTGGAAACACCATATATTTT. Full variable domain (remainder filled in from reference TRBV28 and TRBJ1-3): DVKVTQSSRYLVKRTGEKVFLECVQDMDHENMFWYRQDPGLGLRLIYFSYDVKMKEKGDIPEGYSVSREKKERFSLILESASTNQTSMYLCASSPRTGVGNTIYFGEGSWLTVV.

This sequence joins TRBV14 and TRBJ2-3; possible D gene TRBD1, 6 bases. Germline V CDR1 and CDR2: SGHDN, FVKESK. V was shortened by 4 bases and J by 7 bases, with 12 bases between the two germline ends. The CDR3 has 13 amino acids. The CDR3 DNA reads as TGTGCCAGCAGCCCGGCTCAGGGGAATACGCAGTATTTT. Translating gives CASSPAQGNTQYF.